This is a list of T cell receptor beta chains from one sample in a study of Ad26.COV2.S vaccination and SARS-CoV-2 variants. Produced via immunoSEQ multiplex PCR; TCRdb's table is partial and in-frame only. The sample holds fewer than 500,000 clones, about nine tenths seen once. The source was peripheral blood, collected in a trial of Ad26.COV2.S vaccine versus placebo. The receptors come from a person aged 18-65 years who received the Ad26.COV2.S COVID-19 vaccine or a placebo. CDR3s include the opening cysteine and the closing phenylalanine or tryptophan. A D gene is named only where the DNA matches it firmly. A clone size is listed for some rows: how often the clone was seen (once, few, many), or a class if it is expanded.

V gene	clone size	J gene	D gene	CDR3 DNA	CDR3 protein
TRBV12-3/TRBV12-4	-	TRBJ1-2	-	TGTGCCAGCAGTTTGAGGGGCCCGGGCTACACCTTC	CASSLRGPGYTF
TRBV7-9	-	TRBJ1-1	TRBD1	TGTGCCAGCAGCTCGGGACAGCCAACTATGAACACTGAAGCTTTCTTT	CASSSGQPTMNTEAFF
TRBV5-1	few	TRBJ1-1	-	TGCGCCAGCAGCTTTTTTGGGCTGAACACTGAAGCTTTCTTT	CASSFFGLNTEAFF
TRBV18	-	TRBJ1-3	-	TGTGCCAGCTCACCATTAGGCGACACCATATATTTT	CASSPLGDTIYF
TRBV19	-	TRBJ2-4	TRBD1	TGTGCCAGTAGTGGACAGGATACTCTAGCCAAAAACATTCAGTACTTC	CASSGQDTLAKNIQYF
TRBV2	-	TRBJ2-6	-	TGTGCCAGCAGTGAAGCCCTTCCCTCTGGGGCCAACGTCCTGACTTTC	CASSEALPSGANVLTF
TRBV19	-	TRBJ1-6	TRBD1	TGTGCCAGTAACAACCGCCGGGACAGATCTAATTCACCCCTCCACTTT	CASNNRRDRSNSPLHF
TRBV7-9	-	TRBJ1-6	TRBD1	TGTGCCAGCAGTGAGGACAGGGGAAATTCACCCCTCCACTTT	CASSEDRGNSPLHF
TRBV12-5	-	TRBJ2-2	-	TGTGCTAGTGGTTTGGTACTGGGACAAGACACCGGGGAGCTGTTTTTT	CASGLVLGQDTGELFF
TRBV29-1	-	TRBJ1-2	TRBD1	TGCAGCGTAGCAGGGGGAGAGAACTATGGCTACACCTTC	CSVAGGENYGYTF